This TCR beta chain was profiled in a study of PD-L1 blockade in urothelial cancer. Study-wide background: Patients previously received 0 to 3 chemotherapy regimens. At 3 weeks (second dose) and 6 weeks after starting treatment, blood was analyzed.

In the case of this clone: Its antigen is still unknown.

CDR3 size: 15 residues. With V trimmed by 3 bases and J by 5 bases, 4 bases remained unmatched. Germline assignment: CDR1 KGHSH and CDR2 LQKENI. Study results and caveats: Stronger expansion of tumor-associated clones in blood at 3 weeks distinguished durable-benefit patients. Better survival was predicted when blood TCR clonality before treatment fell below the median.

Repertoires were generated with immunoSEQ multiplex PCR, while TCRdb's copy carries only in-frame clones and drops some. The table shows about 80,000 clones, with around four fifths occurring only once. The sample's time point: pretreatment peripheral blood. The sample was PBMCs, taken around atezolizumab (anti-PD-L1) treatment. The clonotype originates from a man between 35 and 55 years old with urothelial cancer. This chain connects TRBV18 to TRBJ2-1, with TRBD2 matching over 10 bases. CDR3 protein: CASSPSGRLDNEQFF. Written as DNA, the CDR3 is TGTGCCAGCTCACCTAGCGGGAGGCTGGACAATGAGCAGTTCTTC.